This TCR beta chain was obtained from a study of early T cells in non-severe SARS-CoV-2 infection. Overall study: Unsorted whole-blood RNA was sequenced in bulk, leaving chains unpaired.

This clonotype was recorded at least ten times. No antigen is known for it. CDR3 length: 11 residues. Germline V gene lookup returns CDR1 MNHNS and CDR2 SASEGT. V shed 11 bases and J shed 9 bases, with 14 bases lying between them. Study conclusions and caveats: Missing private and CD4 specificities, VDJdb matching favored anti-spike CD8 responses.

Individual cDNA molecules were tagged with unique molecular identifiers. TCRdb reprocessed the 5' RACE reads with MiXCR, giving one entry per CDR3 protein. Altogether over 70,000 distinct CDR3 sequences are present, 13% to 15% being singletons, with the ten largest covering roughly 4.3%. The genes are TRBV6-1 and TRBJ2-1; D unclear. Sequenced here: whole blood, sampled at baseline. The TCR was taken from an adult who was a healthcare worker with PCR-confirmed SARS-CoV-2 infection or an uninfected control (not recorded which). In DNA form, the CDR3 reads TGTGCCGGTGTTGGCGGCCGTGAGCAGTTCTTC. Translation: CAGVGGREQFF.